This TCR beta chain was observed in a study of post-analysis software for immune sequencing data. Study-wide findings and caveats: Strong co-clustering by F measure was seen for same-batch samples. Significantly lower normalized Chao1 diversity was found in patients with multiple sclerosis relative to controls. A few TRBV segments (TRBV5-6, TRBV5-1 and TRBV20-1 among them) occurred more frequently in patients than in controls.

About this clonotype: The antigen remains unidentified.

V lost 3 bases to trimming and J lost 6 bases, with 11 bases between them. Germline CDR1 and CDR2: SQVTM and ANQGSEA. CDR3 size: 12 residues. The TCR beta cDNA libraries carried unique molecular identifiers. Starting from approximately 0.95 to 9.8 million T cells, the study yielded about 500,000 cDNA molecules. TCRdb recomputed calls from the PCR reads with MiXCR, one row per CDR3 protein. The sample lists approximately 730,000 distinct CDR3 sequences, roughly 46% occurring once. J is TRBJ1-2 and V is TRBV29-1, with D perhaps TRBD1 (5 bases). Source material: blood. This sequence was found in a girl aged 10-17 years with multiple sclerosis. DNA of the CDR3: TGCAGCGTTGATGTGGGGGTAGATGGCTACACCTTC. Translated: CSVDVGVDGYTF.